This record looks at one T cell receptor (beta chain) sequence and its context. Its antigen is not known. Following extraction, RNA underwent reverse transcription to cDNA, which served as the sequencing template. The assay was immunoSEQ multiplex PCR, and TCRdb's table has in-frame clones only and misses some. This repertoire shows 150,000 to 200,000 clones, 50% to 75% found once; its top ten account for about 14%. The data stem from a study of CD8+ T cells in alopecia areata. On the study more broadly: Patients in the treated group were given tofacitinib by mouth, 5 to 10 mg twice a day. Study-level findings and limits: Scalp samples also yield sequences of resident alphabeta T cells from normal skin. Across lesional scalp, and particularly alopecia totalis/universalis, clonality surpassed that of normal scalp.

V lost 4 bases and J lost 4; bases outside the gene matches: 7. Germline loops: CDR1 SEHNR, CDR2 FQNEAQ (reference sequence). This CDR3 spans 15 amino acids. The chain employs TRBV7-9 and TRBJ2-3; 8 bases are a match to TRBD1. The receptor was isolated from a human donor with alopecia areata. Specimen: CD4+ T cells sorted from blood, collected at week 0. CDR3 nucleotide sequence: TGTGCCAGCAGCTCCAGGACAGGGCCGGCAGATACGCAGTATTTT. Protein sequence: CASSSRTGPADTQYF.